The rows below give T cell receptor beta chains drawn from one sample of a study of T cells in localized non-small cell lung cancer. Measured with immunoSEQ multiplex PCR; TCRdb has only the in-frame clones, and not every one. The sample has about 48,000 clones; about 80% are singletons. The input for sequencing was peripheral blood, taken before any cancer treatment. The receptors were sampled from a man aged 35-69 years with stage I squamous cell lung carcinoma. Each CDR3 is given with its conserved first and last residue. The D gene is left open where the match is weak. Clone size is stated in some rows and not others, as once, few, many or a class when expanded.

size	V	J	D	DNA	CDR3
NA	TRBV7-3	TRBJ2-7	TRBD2	TGTGCCAGCAGCTTAGCGGGGGGAACCTACGAGCAGTACTTC	CASSLAGGTYEQYF
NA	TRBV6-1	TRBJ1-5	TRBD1	TGTGCCAGCAGTAGGACCGGGACAGGGTATCAGCCCCAGCATTTT	CASSRTGTGYQPQHF
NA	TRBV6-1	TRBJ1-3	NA	TGTGCCAGCAGTGAATACCACTCTGGAAACACCATATATTTT	CASSEYHSGNTIYF
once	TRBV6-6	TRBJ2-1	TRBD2	TGTGCCAGCAGTTACGCTAGCGGGGCATACAATGAGCAGTTCTTC	CASSYASGAYNEQFF
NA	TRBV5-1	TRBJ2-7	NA	TGCGCCAGCAGTAGGGACACTGCCTACGAGCAGTACTTC	CASSRDTAYEQYF
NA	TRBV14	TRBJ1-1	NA	TGTGCCAGCAGCCAAGGGCAGGGGTCTGAAGCTTTCTTT	CASSQGQGSEAFF
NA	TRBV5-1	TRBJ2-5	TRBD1	TGCGCCAGCAGTAACGGACAGGGCCAAGAGACCCAGTACTTC	CASSNGQGQETQYF
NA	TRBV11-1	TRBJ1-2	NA	TGTGCCAGCAGCCCAGTAGACAGAATTAACTATGGCTACACCTTC	CASSPVDRINYGYTF
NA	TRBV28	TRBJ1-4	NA	TGTGCCAGCAGTTTAACCCTGGGACATCAACTGTTTTTT	CASSLTLGHQLFF
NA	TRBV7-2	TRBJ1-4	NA	TGTGCCAGCAGCTCCCGGGCGGGAGATGAAAAACTGTTTTTT	CASSSRAGDEKLFF
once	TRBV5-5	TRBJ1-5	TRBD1	TGTGCCAGCAAACGGGGACAGGGGGATAGGCCCCAGCATTTT	CASKRGQGDRPQHF
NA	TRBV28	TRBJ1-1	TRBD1	TGTGCCAGCAGTATTACAGGGGTGGGGAACACTGAAGCTTTCTTT	CASSITGVGNTEAFF
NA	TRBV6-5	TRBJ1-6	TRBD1	TGTGCCAGCAGAGGACAGGCGGACTATAATTCACCCCTCCACTTT	CASRGQADYNSPLHF
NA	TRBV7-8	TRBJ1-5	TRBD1	TGTGCCAGCAGCTTCCTCACCTCGTTAACAGGGGGCGTTCAGCCCCAGCATTTT	CASSFLTSLTGGVQPQHF
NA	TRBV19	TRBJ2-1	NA	TGTGCCACCAATCTGGGGGGCTCCTACAATGAGCAGTTCTTC	CATNLGGSYNEQFF
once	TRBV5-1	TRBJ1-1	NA	TGCGCCAGCAGCCCTGACAGAGTTACTGAAGCTTTCTTT	CASSPDRVTEAFF
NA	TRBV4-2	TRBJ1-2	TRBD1	TGTGCCAGCAGCCAAGAGGCGGGACAGCTCTACTACACCTTC	CASSQEAGQLYYTF
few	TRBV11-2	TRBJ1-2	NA	TGTGCCAGCACTCAAACGGGGGGCGCCTATGGCTACACCTTC	CASTQTGGAYGYTF
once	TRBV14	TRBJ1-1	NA	TGTGCCAGCAGCCAAGTTAACCTTGAAGCTTTCTTT	CASSQVNLEAFF
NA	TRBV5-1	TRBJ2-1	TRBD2	TGCGCCAGCAGCTTGGATCTAGCGGGGGGATACAATGAGCAGTTCTTC	CASSLDLAGGYNEQFF
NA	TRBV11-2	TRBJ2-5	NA	TGTGCCAGCAGCTTCCGGGACCAAAGGTGGGAGACCCAGTACTTC	CASSFRDQRWETQYF
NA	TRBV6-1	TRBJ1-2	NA	TGTGCCAGCAGTGAAGGTGCAGGGGCCTATGGCTACACCTTC	CASSEGAGAYGYTF
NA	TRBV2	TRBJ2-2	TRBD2	TGTGCCAGACGGGAGGGGGCCGGGGAGCTGTTTTTT	CARREGAGELFF
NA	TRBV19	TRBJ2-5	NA	TGTGCCAGTAGTCGGGGCATAGGGGAGACCCAGTACTTC	CASSRGIGETQYF
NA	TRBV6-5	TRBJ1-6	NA	TGTGCCAGCAGTCGTGACTCGACGAATTCACCCCTCCACTTT	CASSRDSTNSPLHF
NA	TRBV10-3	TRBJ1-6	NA	TGTGCCATCAGTGAGGATCGGACACCCCTCCACTTT	CAISEDRTPLHF
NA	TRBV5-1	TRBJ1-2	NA	TGCGCCAGCAGCTTGGGGACAGCTAGGGCTGGCAACTATGGCTACACCTTC	CASSLGTARAGNYGYTF
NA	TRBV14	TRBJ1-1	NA	TGTGCCAGCAGCCAGGGGTTCTTCAGGCTGAACACTGAAGCTTTCTTT	CASSQGFFRLNTEAFF
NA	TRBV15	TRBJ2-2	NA	TGTGCCACCAGCAGAACAGGTTACACCGGGGAGCTGTTTTTT	CATSRTGYTGELFF
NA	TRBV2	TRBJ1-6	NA	TGTGCCAGCAGTCCTGACAGGTATAATTCACCCCTCCACTTT	CASSPDRYNSPLHF
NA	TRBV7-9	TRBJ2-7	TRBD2	TGTGCCAGCAGCAGGACTAGCAGCGAGCAGTACTTC	CASSRTSSEQYF
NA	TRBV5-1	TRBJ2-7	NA	TGCGCCAGCCGCGAGGGAGCCGGGAACGAGCAGTACTTC	CASREGAGNEQYF
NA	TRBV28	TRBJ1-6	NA	TGTGCCAGCAGTGCGCAGCCTGGGACCCTCCACTTT	CASSAQPGTLHF
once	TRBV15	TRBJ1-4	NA	TGTGCCACCAGCAGAGATAGCGGGGGCAGAGAAAAACTGTTTTTT	CATSRDSGGREKLFF
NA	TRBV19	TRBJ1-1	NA	TGTGCCAGTAGTATTACAGACAACACTGAAGCTTTCTTT	CASSITDNTEAFF
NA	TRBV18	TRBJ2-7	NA	TGTGCCAGCTCACCTACGGGGGGCCCGAAAAACGAGCAGTACTTC	CASSPTGGPKNEQYF
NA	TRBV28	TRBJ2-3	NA	TGTGCCAGCAGACGAGACGGCACAGATACGCAGTATTTT	CASRRDGTDTQYF
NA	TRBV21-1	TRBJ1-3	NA	TGTGCCAGCGTCCAGGGGGCTAATGGAAACACCATATATTTT	CASVQGANGNTIYF
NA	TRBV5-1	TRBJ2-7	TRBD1	TGCGCCAGCGACCGGGACAGGGGGCCCGAGCAGTACTTC	CASDRDRGPEQYF
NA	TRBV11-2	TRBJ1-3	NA	TGTGCCAGCAGCCCCACCGGAGGTACTGGAAACACCATATATTTT	CASSPTGGTGNTIYF
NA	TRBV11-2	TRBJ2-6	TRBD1	TGTGCCAGCAGCACCGACAGGGCTGGGGCCAACGTCCTGACTTTC	CASSTDRAGANVLTF
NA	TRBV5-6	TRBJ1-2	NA	TGTGCCAGCAGCTTGGTCGGTAAGGGCTACACCTTC	CASSLVGKGYTF
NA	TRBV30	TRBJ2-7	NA	TGTGCCTGGAAACTGGGTGGCTACGAGCAGTACTTC	CAWKLGGYEQYF
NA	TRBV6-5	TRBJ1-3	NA	TGTGCCAGCAGTTACGCCATTTGGGGTGGAAACACCATATATTTT	CASSYAIWGGNTIYF
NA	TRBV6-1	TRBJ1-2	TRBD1	TGTGCCAGCAGTGAAGATGACAGGGTCTATGGCTACACCTTC	CASSEDDRVYGYTF
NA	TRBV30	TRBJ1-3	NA	TGTGCCTGCGGACCCGGAAGGGTCGGAAACACCATATATTTT	CACGPGRVGNTIYF
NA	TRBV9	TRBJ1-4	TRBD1	TGTGCCAGCAGCGGACCGGGACAGGGACGTGAAAAACTGTTTTTT	CASSGPGQGREKLFF
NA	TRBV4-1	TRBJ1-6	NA	TGCGCCAGCAGCCAAGAGGAAGAAAATTCACCCCTCCACTTT	CASSQEEENSPLHF
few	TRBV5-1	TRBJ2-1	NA	TGCGCCAGCTCCCGGACCGGGACGGAACTCTACAATGAGCAGTTCTTC	CASSRTGTELYNEQFF
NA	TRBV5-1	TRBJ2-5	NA	TGCGCCAGCAGCTCGGAAACGACAGCTGGGGAGACCCAGTACTTC	CASSSETTAGETQYF
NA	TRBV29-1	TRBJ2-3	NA	TGCAGCGTTCTCGTGGATACGCAGTATTTT	CSVLVDTQYF
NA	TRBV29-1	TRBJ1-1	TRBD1	TGCAGCGTTGGTGACAGGGGTTATATGAACACTGAAGCTTTCTTT	CSVGDRGYMNTEAFF
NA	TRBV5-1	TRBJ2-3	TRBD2	TGCGCCAGCAGCCTCGGGACTAGCAAAGATACGCAGTATTTT	CASSLGTSKDTQYF
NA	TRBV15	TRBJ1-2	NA	TGTGCCACCAGCAGAGAAAGGAAGGGCTATGGCTACACCTTC	CATSRERKGYGYTF
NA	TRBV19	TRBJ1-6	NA	TGTGCCAGTAGTATCCCTCTTTCACCCCTCCACTTT	CASSIPLSPLHF
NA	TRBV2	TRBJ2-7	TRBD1	TGTGCCCAGGGGGACAGTGGCTACGAGCAGTACTTC	CAQGDSGYEQYF
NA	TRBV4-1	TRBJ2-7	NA	TGCGCCAGCAGCCACCTCAGGGGAGTGCCTTACGAGCAGTACTTC	CASSHLRGVPYEQYF
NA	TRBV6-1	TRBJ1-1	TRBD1	TGTGCCAGCGGGGGACAGCAGCACACTGAAGCTTTCTTT	CASGGQQHTEAFF
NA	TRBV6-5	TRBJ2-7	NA	TGTGCCAGCAGTGCTAGCAGAAGCTACGAGCAGTACTTC	CASSASRSYEQYF
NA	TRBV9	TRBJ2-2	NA	TGTGCCAGCAGCGTAGCCTCGCAAGGGGCCGGGGAGCTGTTTTTT	CASSVASQGAGELFF